This TCR beta chain emerged from a study of naive and memory T cell subsets. Both TRBC1 and TRBC2 were covered by a beta constant-region primer of two equimolar oligonucleotides. TCRdb analysed the UMI-ligation and nested PCR reads with MiXCR anew, one entry per CDR3 protein. The sample contains 81,000 or so distinct CDR3 sequences, approximately 6.5% of which appear only once. This clonotype occurred a few times. The CDR3 is 15 amino acids. Germline assignment: CDR1 DFQATT and CDR2 SNEGSKA (reference sequence). Trimming left V 3 bases short and J 0 bases short, with 15 bases between. The origin of this receptor is a human donor in good health. Sequencing was done on a sample of central memory CD4+ T cells from blood. The rearrangement links TRBV20-1 to TRBJ2-7, with D hard to call. CDR3 in amino acids: CSASDVGLSSYEQYF. The CDR3 DNA follows: TGCAGTGCTAGTGATGTGGGCCTAAGCTCCTACGAGCAGTACTTC.